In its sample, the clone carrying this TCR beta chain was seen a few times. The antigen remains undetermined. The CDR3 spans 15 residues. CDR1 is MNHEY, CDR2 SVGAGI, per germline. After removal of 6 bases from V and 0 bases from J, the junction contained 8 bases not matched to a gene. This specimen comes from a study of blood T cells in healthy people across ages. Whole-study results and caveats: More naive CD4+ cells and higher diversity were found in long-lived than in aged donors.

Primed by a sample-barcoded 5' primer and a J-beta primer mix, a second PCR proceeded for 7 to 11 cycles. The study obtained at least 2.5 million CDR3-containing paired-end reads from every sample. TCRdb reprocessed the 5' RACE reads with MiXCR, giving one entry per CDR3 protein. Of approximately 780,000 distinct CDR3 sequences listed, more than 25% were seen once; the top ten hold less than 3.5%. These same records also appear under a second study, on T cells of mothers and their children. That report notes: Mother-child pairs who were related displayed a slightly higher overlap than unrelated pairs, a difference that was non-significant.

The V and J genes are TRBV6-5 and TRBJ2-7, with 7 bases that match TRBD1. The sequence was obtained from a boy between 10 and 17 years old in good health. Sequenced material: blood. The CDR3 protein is CASRETGDPSYEQYF. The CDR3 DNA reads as TGTGCCAGCAGAGAAACAGGGGATCCCTCCTACGAGCAGTACTTC.